The following is a T cell receptor (beta chain) sequence with its context. This entry comes from a study of blood T cell repertoires in COVID-19. About the research overall: Both acute and convalescent COVID-19 samples were obtained from the United States, Italy and Spain. Sources were T cells, B-cell-depleted T cells, or PBMCs; the material itself was cDNA or gDNA.

Authors' analysis steps: Nucleated cell number was recorded as an estimate derived from reference gene primer amplification. Sequenced by immunoSEQ multiplex PCR; TCRdb stores in-frame clones only, minus some. V, J and clone size are taken as reported in that table, and D and trimming were inferred from the DNA itself. This repertoire shows 150,000 to 200,000 clones, 84% found once; its top ten account for less than 9%. Germline values: CDR1 MGHRA, CDR2 YSYEKL. The length of the CDR3 is 16 residues. Deletions cut 0 bases from V and 6 bases from J, with 15 bases between. Input material: peripheral blood. V and J are TRBV4-1 and TRBJ1-5; maybe TRBD1 (5 bases). The sequence was obtained from a man between 35 and 55 years old who had recovered from COVID-19. In nucleotides, the CDR3 is TGCGCCAGCAGCCAAGACAGGGTCGAAGGTGGTCAGCCCCAGCATTTT. The encoded protein is CASSQDRVEGGQPQHF.